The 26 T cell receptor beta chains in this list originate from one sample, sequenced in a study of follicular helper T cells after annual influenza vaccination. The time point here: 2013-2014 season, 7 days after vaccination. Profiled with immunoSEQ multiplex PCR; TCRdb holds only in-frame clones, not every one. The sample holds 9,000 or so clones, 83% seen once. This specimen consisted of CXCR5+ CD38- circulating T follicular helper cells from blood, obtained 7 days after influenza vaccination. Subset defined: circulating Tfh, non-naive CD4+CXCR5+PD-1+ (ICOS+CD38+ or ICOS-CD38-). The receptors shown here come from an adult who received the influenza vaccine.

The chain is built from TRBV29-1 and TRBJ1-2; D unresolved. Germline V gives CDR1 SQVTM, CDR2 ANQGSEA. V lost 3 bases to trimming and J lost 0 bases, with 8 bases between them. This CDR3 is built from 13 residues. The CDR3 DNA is TGCAGCGTTGATGGGGAAGCTAACTATGGCTACACCTTC. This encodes CSVDGEANYGYTF.

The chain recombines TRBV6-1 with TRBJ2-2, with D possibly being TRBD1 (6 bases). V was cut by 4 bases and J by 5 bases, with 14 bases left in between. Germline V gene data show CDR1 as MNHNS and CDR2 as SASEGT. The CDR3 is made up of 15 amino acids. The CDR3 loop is CASSAPGQLTGELFF. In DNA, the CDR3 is TGTGCCAGCAGTGCCCCGGGACAACTTACCGGGGAGCTGTTTTTT.

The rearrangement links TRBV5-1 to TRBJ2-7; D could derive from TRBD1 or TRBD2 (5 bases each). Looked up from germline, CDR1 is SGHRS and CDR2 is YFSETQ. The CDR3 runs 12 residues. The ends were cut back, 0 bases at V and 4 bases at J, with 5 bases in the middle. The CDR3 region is CASSLGGYEQYF. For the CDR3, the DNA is TGCGCCAGCAGCTTGGGGGGGTACGAGCAGTACTTC.

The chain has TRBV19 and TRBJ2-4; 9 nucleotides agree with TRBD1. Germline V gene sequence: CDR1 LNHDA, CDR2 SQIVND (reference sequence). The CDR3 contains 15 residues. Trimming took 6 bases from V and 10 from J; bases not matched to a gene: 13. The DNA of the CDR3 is TGTGCCAGTAGCCACAGGACAGGGGTTACAGGGATTCAGTACTTC. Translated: CASSHRTGVTGIQYF.

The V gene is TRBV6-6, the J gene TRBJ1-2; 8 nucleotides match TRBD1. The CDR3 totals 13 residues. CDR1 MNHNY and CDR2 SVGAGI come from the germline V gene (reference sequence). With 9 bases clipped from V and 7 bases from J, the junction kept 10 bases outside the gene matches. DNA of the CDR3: TGTGCCAGTTGGACAGGGCTCTCTGGTGGCTACACCTTC. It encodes CASWTGLSGGYTF.

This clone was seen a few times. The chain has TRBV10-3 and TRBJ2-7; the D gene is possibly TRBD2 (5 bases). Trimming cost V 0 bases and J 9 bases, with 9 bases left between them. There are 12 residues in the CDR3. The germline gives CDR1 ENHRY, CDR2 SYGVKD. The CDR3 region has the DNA TGTGCCATCAGTGAGTCGTTAGCGTGGCAGTACTTC. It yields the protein CAISESLAWQYF.

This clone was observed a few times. CDR3 residues: CASRAGITNNEQFF. CDR3 in DNA: TGTGCCTCCAGGGCAGGGATTACAAACAATGAGCAGTTCTTC. The V gene is TRBV10-3, the J gene TRBJ2-1; D might be TRBD1 (5 bases). Germline V gene sequence: CDR1 ENHRY, CDR2 SYGVKD. V dropped 11 bases and J dropped 5 bases, with 19 bases sitting between them. The length of the CDR3 is 14 residues.

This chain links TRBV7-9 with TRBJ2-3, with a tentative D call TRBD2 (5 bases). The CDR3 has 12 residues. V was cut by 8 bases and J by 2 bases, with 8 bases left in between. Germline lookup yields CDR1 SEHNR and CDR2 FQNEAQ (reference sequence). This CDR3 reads CASGRDTDTQYF. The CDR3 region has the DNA TGTGCCAGCGGACGGGACACAGATACGCAGTATTTT.

The CDR3 protein is CASSESETGPEKLFF. The CDR3 DNA is TGTGCCAGCAGTGAGTCCGAGACAGGGCCCGAAAAACTGTTTTTT. The chain employs TRBV6-1 and TRBJ1-4; 7 bases agree with TRBD1. V lost 3 bases, J lost 8 bases, and 9 bases stayed unmatched. The CDR3 sequence is 15 residues long. CDR1 and CDR2 from the germline V gene are MNHNS and SASEGT.

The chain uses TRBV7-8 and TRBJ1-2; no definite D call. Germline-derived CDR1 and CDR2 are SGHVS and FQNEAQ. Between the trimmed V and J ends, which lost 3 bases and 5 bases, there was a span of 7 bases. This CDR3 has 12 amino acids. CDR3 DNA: TGTGCCAGCAGCTTTTCTGGTTATGGCTACACCTTC. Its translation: CASSFSGYGYTF.

CDR3 in DNA: TGTGCCAGCAGTAGAGACAGGATATCTGGCTACACCTTC. This codes for CASSRDRISGYTF. The chain combines TRBV6-5 with TRBJ1-2; D is perhaps TRBD1 (6 bases). Trimming stripped 5 bases from V and 7 bases from J, with 14 bases between. This CDR3 is built from 13 residues. CDR1 is MNHEY and CDR2 is SVGAGI in the germline V gene.

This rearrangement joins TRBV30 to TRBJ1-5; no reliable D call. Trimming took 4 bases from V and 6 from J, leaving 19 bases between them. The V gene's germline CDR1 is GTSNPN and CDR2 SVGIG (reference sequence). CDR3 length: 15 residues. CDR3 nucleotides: TGTGCCTGGAAGATGGGTCCTGGGCGTGGTCAGCCCCAGCATTTT. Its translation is CAWKMGPGRGQPQHF. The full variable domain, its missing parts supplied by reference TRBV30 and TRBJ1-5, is SQTIHQWPATLVQPVGSPLSLECTVEGTSNPNLYWYRQAAGRGLQLLFYSVGIGQISSEVPQNLSASRPQDRQFILSSKKLLLSDSGFYLCAWKMGPGRGQPQHFGDGTRLSIL.

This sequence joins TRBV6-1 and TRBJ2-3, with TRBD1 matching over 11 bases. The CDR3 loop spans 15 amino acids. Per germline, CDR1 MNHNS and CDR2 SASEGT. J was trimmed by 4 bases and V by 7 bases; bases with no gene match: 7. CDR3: CASKPGQGVSDTQYF. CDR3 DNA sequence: TGTGCCAGCAAACCGGGACAGGGGGTGTCAGATACGCAGTATTTT.

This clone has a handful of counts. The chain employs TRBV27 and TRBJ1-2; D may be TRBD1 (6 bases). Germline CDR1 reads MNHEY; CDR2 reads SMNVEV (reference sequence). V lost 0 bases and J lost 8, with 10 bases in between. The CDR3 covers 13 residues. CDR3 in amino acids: CASSLSMGGGYTF. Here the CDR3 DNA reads TGTGCCAGCAGTTTATCGATGGGGGGCGGCTACACCTTC.

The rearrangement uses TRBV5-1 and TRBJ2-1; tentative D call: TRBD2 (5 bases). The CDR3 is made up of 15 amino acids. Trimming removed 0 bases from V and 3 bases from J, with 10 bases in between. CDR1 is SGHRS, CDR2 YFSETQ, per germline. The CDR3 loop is CASSLGGSDYNEQFF. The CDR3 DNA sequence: TGCGCCAGCAGCTTGGGGGGTAGCGACTACAATGAGCAGTTCTTC.

The DNA of the CDR3 is TGTGCCAGCAGCACCCGACTGGAGAACACTGAAGCTTTCTTT. It encodes CASSTRLENTEAFF. This rearrangement joins TRBV5-4 to TRBJ1-1, with no clear D. Germline V lookup: CDR1 SGHNT, CDR2 YYREEE (reference sequence). CDR3 size: 14 residues. V was cut by 4 bases and J by 1 base, with 11 bases left in between.

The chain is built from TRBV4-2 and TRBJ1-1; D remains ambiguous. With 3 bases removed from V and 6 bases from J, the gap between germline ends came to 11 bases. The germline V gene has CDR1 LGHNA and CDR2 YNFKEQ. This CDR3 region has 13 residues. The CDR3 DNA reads TGTGCCAGCAGCCAGGTTTCGTACCCTGAAGCTTTCTTT. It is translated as CASSQVSYPEAFF.

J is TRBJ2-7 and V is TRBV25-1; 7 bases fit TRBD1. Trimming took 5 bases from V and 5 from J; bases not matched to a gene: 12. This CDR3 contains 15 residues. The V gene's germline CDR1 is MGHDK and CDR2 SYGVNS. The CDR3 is CASSSPRGMKNEQYF. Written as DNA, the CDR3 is TGTGCCAGCAGTAGTCCCAGGGGGATGAAAAACGAGCAGTACTTC.

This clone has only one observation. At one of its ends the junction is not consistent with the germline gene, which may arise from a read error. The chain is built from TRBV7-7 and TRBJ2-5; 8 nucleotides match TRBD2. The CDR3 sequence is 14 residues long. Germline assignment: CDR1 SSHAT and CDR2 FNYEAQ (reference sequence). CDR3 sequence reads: CASSRTSLVETQYF. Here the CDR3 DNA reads TGTGCTAGCAGTAGGACTAGCCTCGTAGAGACCCAGTACTTC.

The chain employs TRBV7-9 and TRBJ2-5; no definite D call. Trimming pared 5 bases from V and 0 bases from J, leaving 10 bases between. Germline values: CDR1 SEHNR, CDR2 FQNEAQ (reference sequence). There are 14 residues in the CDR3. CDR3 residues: CASSPVSYQETQYF. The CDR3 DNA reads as TGTGCCAGCAGCCCAGTCTCGTACCAAGAGACCCAGTACTTC.

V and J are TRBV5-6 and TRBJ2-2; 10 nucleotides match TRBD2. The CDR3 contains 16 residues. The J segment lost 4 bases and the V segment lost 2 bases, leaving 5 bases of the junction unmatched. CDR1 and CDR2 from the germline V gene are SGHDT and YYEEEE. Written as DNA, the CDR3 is TGTGCCAGCAGCTTCTCTAGCGGGAGAGGCACCGGGGAGCTGTTTTTT. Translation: CASSFSSGRGTGELFF. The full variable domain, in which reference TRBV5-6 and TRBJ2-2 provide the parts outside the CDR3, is DAGVTQSPTHLIKTRGQQVTLRCSPKSGHDTVSWYQQALGQGPQFIFQYYEEEERQRGNFPDRFSGHQFPNYSSELNVNALLLGDSALYLCASSFSSGRGTGELFFGEGSRLTVL.

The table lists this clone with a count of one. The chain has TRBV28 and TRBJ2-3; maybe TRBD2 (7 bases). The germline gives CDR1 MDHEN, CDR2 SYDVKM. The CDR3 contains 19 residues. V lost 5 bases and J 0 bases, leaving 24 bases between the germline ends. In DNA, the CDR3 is TGTGCCAGCAGTACCCTATCCCGTCTGGCGGGGGCTAGCACAGATACGCAGTATTTT. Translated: CASSTLSRLAGASTDTQYF.

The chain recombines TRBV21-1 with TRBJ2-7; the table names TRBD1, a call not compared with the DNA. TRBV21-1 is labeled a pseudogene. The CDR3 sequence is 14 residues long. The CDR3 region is CASSKADRDYEQYF. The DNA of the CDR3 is TGTGCCAGCAGCAAAGCTGACAGGGACTACGAGCAGTACTTC.

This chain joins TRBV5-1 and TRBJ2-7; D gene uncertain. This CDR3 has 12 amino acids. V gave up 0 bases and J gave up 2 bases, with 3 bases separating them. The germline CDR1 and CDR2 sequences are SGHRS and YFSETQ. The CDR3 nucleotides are TGCGCCAGCAGCTTGGGTACCTACGAGCAGTACTTC. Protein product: CASSLGTYEQYF.

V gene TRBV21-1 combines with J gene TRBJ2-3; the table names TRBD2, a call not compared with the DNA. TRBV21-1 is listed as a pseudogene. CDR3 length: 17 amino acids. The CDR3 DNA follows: TGTGCCAGCGGAAAGCCTCTAAGGCGGGAGGGGACAGATACGCAGTATTTT. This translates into CASGKPLRREGTDTQYF.

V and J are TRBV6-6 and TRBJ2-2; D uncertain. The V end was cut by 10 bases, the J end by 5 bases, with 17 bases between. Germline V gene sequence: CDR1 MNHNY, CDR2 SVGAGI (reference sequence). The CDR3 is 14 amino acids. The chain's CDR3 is CATLQGDGTGELFF. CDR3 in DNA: TGTGCCACGCTGCAAGGTGACGGGACCGGGGAGCTGTTTTTT.